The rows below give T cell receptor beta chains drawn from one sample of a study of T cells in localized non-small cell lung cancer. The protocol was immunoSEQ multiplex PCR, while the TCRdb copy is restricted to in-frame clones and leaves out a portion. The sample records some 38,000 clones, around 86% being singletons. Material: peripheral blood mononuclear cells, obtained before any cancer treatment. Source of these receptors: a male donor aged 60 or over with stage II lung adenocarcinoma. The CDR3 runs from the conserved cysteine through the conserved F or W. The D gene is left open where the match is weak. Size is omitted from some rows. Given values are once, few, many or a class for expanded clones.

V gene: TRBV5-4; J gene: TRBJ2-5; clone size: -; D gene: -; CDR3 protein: CASSFGGLETQYF; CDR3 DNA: TGTGCCAGCAGCTTTGGGGGACTAGAGACCCAGTACTTC
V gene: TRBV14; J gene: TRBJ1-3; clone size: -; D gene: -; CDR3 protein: CASSSWTAGNTIYF; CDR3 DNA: TGTGCCAGCAGCTCTTGGACAGCTGGAAACACCATATATTTT
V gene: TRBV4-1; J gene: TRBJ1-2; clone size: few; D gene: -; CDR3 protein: CASSQVHRADGYTF; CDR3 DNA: TGCGCCAGCAGCCAAGTTCATAGGGCAGACGGCTACACCTTC
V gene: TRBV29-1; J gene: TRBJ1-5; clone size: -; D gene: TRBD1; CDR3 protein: CSVGDRYQPQHF; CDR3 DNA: TGCAGCGTTGGGGACAGATATCAGCCCCAGCATTTT
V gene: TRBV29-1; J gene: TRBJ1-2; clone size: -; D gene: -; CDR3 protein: CSVEAGPGAGQSYTF; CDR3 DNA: TGCAGCGTTGAGGCCGGGCCAGGGGCAGGCCAGAGCTACACCTTC
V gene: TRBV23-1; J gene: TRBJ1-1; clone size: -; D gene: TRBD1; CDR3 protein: CASSQRQGILDTEAFF; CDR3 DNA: TGCGCCAGCAGTCAAAGACAGGGAATCTTGGACACTGAAGCTTTCTTT
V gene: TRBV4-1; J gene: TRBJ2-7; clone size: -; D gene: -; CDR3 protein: CASSQGGSLVEQYF; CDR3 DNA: TGCGCCAGCAGCCAAGGGGGGTCCCTAGTAGAGCAGTACTTC
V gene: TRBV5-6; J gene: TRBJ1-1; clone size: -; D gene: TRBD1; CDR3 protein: CASSWRGDRDTEAFF; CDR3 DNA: TGTGCCAGCAGCTGGCGGGGGGACAGGGACACTGAAGCTTTCTTT
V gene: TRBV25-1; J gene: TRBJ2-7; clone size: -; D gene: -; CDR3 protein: CASSPLDSNEQYF; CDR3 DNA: TGTGCCAGCAGTCCCCTCGATAGCAACGAGCAGTACTTC
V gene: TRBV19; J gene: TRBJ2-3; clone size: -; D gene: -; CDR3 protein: CASSIGAEDTQYF; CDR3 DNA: TGTGCCAGTAGTATCGGGGCAGAAGATACGCAGTATTTT
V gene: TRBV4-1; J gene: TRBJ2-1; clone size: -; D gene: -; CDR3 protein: CASSQECEFF; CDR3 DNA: TGCGCCAGCAGCCAAGAGTGCGAGTTCTTC
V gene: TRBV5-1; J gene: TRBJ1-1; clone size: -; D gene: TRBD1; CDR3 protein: CASLKTTGAGTEAFF; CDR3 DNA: TGCGCCAGCCTCAAAACCACAGGGGCAGGTACTGAAGCTTTCTTT
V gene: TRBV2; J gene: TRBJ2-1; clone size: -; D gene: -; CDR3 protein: CASSGGPGVDEQFF; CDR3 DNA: TGTGCCAGCAGTGGAGGACCAGGCGTTGATGAGCAGTTCTTC
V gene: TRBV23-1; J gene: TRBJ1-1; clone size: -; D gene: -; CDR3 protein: CASSQVAEGEAFF; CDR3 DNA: TGCGCCAGCAGTCAAGTCGCGGAGGGGGAAGCTTTCTTT
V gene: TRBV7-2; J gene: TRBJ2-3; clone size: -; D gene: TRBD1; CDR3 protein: CASTDRALEGNTQYF; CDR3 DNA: TGTGCCAGCACAGACAGGGCCCTCGAGGGAAATACGCAGTATTTT
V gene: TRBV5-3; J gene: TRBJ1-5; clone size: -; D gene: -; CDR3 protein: CARSLAAFRDEWGYSNQPQHF; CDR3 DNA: TGTGCCAGAAGCTTGGCCGCTTTCCGGGACGAATGGGGATATAGCAATCAGCCCCAGCATTTT
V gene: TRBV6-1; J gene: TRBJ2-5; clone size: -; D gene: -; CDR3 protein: CASSVGFQETQYF; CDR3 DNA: TGTGCCAGCAGTGTAGGGTTCCAAGAGACCCAGTACTTC
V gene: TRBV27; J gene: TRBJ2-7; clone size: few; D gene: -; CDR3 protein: CASGRMGSYEQYF; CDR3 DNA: TGTGCCAGCGGTCGGATGGGGTCCTACGAGCAGTACTTC
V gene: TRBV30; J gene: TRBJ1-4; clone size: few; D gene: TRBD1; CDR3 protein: CAWQTPGQGAEKLFF; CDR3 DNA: TGTGCCTGGCAGACTCCGGGACAGGGGGCTGAAAAACTGTTTTTT
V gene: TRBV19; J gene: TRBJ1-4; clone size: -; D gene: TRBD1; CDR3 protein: CASRPGTGGKLFF; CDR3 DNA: TGTGCCAGTAGACCCGGGACAGGGGGAAAACTGTTTTTT
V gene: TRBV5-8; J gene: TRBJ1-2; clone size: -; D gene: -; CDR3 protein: CASSLRPYGYTF; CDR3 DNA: TGTGCCAGCAGCTTACGACCTTATGGCTACACCTTC
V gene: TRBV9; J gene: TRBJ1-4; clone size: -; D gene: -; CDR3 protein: CASSSNAGRSEKLFF; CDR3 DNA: TGTGCCAGCAGCTCCAACGCAGGGAGAAGTGAAAAACTGTTTTTT
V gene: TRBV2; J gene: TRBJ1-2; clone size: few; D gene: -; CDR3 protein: CASSEGGPYGYTF; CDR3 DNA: TGTGCCAGCAGTGAAGGAGGACCTTATGGCTACACCTTC
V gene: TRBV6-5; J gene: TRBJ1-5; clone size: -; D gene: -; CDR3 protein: CASKRTESNQPQHF; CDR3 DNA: TGTGCCAGCAAACGGACGGAGAGCAATCAGCCCCAGCATTTT
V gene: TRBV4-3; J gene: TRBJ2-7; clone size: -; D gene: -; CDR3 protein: CASSQEREDEQYF; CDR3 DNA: TGCGCCAGCAGCCAAGAGCGGGAAGACGAGCAGTACTTC
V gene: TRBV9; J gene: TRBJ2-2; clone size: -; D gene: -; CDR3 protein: CASSVRIGGGELFF; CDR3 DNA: TGTGCCAGCAGCGTTCGGATCGGAGGCGGGGAGCTGTTTTTT
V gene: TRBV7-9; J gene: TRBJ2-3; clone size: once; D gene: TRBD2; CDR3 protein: CASSFGGREDTQYF; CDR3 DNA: TGTGCCAGCAGCTTCGGAGGGAGGGAAGATACGCAGTATTTT
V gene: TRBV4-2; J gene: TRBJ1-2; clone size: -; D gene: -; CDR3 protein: CASSLSGTAPNYGYTF; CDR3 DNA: TGTGCCAGCAGCCTTAGCGGCACAGCTCCCAACTATGGCTACACCTTC